This T cell receptor beta chain derives from a study of cytomegalovirus exposure and HLA in healthy donors (dated by TCRdb to the late 2010s). Study-wide context: In an earlier analysis of roughly 500 of the donors, less than 350 Gb of sequence data and some 120 million unique TCR beta sequences from roughly 200 million T cells were reported. An early release covering 550 to 650 HLA-typed donors comprised around 300 gigabases of sequencing data and around 80 million unique TCR sequences. Among the approximately 400 genotyped donors, around 81% belonged to the genetic ancestry cluster associated with self-reported Caucasian donors. The study aimed to test whether cataloging public T cell receptors could reveal signatures of past pathogen exposure. Using immunosequencing, the study profiled T cell repertoires from fewer than 850 subjects and related those repertoires to cytomegalovirus serostatus. In addition to the first cohort of approximately 650 subjects, a separate validation cohort of approximately 130 different subjects was used. To predict cytomegalovirus infection status, the study combined high-throughput TCR immunosequencing, statistical association of individual TCRs with disease status, and machine learning. A later analysis re-analyzed previously published TCR beta repertoires from roughly 690 donors and added high-resolution HLA genotyping to study TCR occurrence patterns. Rather than drawing on any new phenotypic data, the later analysis identified candidate immune exposures from TCR beta sequences and the way those sequences occurred across donors. An earlier analysis of several hundred of the donors applied high-throughput TCR beta sequencing to assess whether each TCR beta V gene segment acted as functional or pseudogenic. Alongside the repertoire data, information on donor age, sex, ethnicity and CMV serostatus was compiled. A later genetic analysis took genome-wide SNP genotypes for about 65% of the roughly 670 donors and used that subset as a discovery cohort. Every discovery cohort repertoire had been produced on one sequencing platform. HLA typing covered class I and class II loci at four-digit resolution. Typing coverage differed by locus: A, B, C, DRB1 and DQB1 were typed in roughly 620-630 donors, DQA1 in about 500, DPA1 in approximately 610, and DPB1 in roughly 470. A handful of DR-DQ haplotypes were treated as single units for association and clustering because of strong linkage in the cohort. Among 398 genotyped donors of the cohort, an average of approximately 240,000 unique TCR beta nucleotide sequences were sequenced per donor, 15% to 20% of them non-productive.

Concerning this clone itself: Its cognate antigen has yet to be identified. There are no base qualities to consult, and no much larger clone falls within one base.

The cysteine opens and the phenylalanine closes a CDR3 of 19 amino acids. Only CDR3 DNA is held: 57 bases, read in frame from base 1. The investigation overall reported the following: Roughly uniform sequencing depth across donors was assumed in presence/absence analyses, although this assumption may not hold. In both the original and validation cohorts, the classifier was reported to diagnose cytomegalovirus status with high specificity and sensitivity. Because HLA typing was missing for some donors at each locus, association tests included only the typed subset. A further reported finding was that TCR beta sequences accurately predicted the HLA-A and HLA-B alleles for most subjects in the first cohort. Some IMGT-functional V segments, including TRBV6-2 and TRBV6-3, could not be distinguished by the 87-base-pair reads and were therefore excluded. In a later analysis, the rate of TCR association differed among HLA loci, with DRB1 alleles having the most associated TCRs and HLA-C alleles having the fewest. Most CMV-associated TCR beta chains appeared to be HLA-restricted in a later analysis, and the HLA associations seemed to be driven largely by CMV exposure. Most TCR sequences were seen in very few donors, while some public TCRs were found in many individuals. The earlier analysis of approximately 540 of the donors excluded 15 to 20 rarely observed V segments, including chromosome 9 orphons, because counts were too low. The authors suggested that the approach could potentially be generalized to other disease states and immunological phenotypes. In a later genetic analysis, fewer N-insertions in productive TCRs were reported among donors in an Asian-associated ancestry cluster than the roughly 700-donor mean. Specific HLA alleles were associated with about 17,000 TCR beta sequences at a false discovery rate of 0.05 in a later analysis. A cluster of highly shared sequence variants was judged likely to be a technical artifact of the sequencing pipeline. Linkage disequilibrium might explain the correlated functional status among segregating V segments, but an unknown experimental factor could not be ruled out. Strong co-occurrence of HLA alleles, especially DR and DQ, made assigning TCR associations to individual alleles difficult. Immune exposure information for the cohort was limited to CMV serostatus. V-gene and J-gene trimming of TCR beta chains was associated with a missense DCLRE1C variant in a later genetic analysis, and the association was replicated in an independent cohort. In this cohort, only TCR beta chains were sequenced, and detectable features were limited by the absence of alpha or paired-chain data. Several of the top co-occurrence clusters appeared to be linked to parvovirus B19, influenza, CMV and Epstein-Barr virus, according to a later analysis. In vitro tests confirmed that a few of the cytomegalovirus-associated TCR beta chains recognize cytomegalovirus antigens. A later analysis found that HLA-associated TCR beta chains were more clonally expanded and had lower generation probabilities than equally common non-associated chains. In an earlier analysis of fewer than 700 of the donors, most TCR beta V segments appeared in productive rearrangements about 90% or about 30% of the time, broadly matching IMGT annotations. In the study, some 160 TCR beta chains were listed as associated with cytomegalovirus.

The cohort consisted of hundreds of healthy bone marrow donors. At the time of sampling, all cohort members were nominally healthy, though unrecorded immune exposures were likely present. The donor was CMV seronegative and belonged to the group of under 400 seronegative cohort members. A peripheral blood sample was collected from each donor, and TCR beta sequencing was performed on peripheral blood mononuclear cells. Genomic DNA was extracted from the blood cell samples with the Qiagen DNeasy Blood Extraction Kit. Libraries came from the immunoSEQ multiplex PCR assay. A mixture of 60 forward primers for TCR Vbeta segments and 13 reverse primers for TCR Jbeta segments was used in the multiplex PCR. A multiplex PCR assay on genomic DNA amplified the CDR3 region of rearranged TCR beta genes. On the Illumina HiSeq System, the amplified TCR beta libraries were sequenced as 87-base-pair reads. In the source study's methods: Across the 670 or so repertoires, a later analysis counted 60 million to 90 million unique TCR beta chains, 9.5 million to 13 million of which were shared by at least two donors. Raw reads were error-corrected and collapsed into unique sequences by a nearest-neighbor algorithm in which closely related sequences were merged to remove PCR and sequencing errors. V, D and J gene segments were assigned by aligning CDR3 sequences to IMGT reference sequences. For a sequence to be retained, at least a six-nucleotide match to both a V gene segment and a J gene segment was required. A rearrangement was called productive if the CDR3 had no stop codons and remained in frame with V and J, and every other rearrangement was called non-productive. CDR3 was defined according to IMGT convention as the region running from the second conserved V-encoded cysteine to the conserved J-encoded phenylalanine. The earlier analysis of more than 450 of the donors excluded sequences that lacked an unambiguous match to a single V gene segment. In an earlier analysis of 587 of the donors, V segments were called functional above 56.7% productive rearrangements and were called segregating when the between-donor standard deviation exceeded 5%. A statistical classification framework was built to diagnose cytomegalovirus status from the catalog of TCR beta chain sequences. V and J gene assignment, in a later analysis, came from comparing TCR nucleotide sequences with IMGT/GENE-DB human TR gene sequences. Using the TCRdist pipeline, a later analysis assigned CDR3 sequences along with most-parsimonious VDJ recombination scenarios. In a later analysis, every TCR beta chain was defined by the combination of its CDR3 amino acid sequence and its V-gene family, and reads without a unique V-gene family were dropped. In a later analysis, 450 to 600 highly shared, low-generation-probability nucleotide sequences were removed to address suspected cross-contamination and a sequencing artifact. A later analysis calculated a clonal expansion index for each public chain from normalized within-repertoire ranks of inferred template counts. In a later analysis, generation probabilities were computed with a VDJ recombination model fitted to out-of-frame rearrangements, and the resulting probabilities were checked against IGoR. A later analysis scored TCR-TCR, TCR-HLA and TCR-CMV co-occurrence with hypergeometric tests, applying a repertoire-size bias correction to TCR pairs. In a later analysis, false discovery rates were estimated by permuting HLA or CMV assignments 20 times. In a later analysis, co-occurring TCRs were grouped using DBSCAN, and TCRdist sequence similarity was added for clustering within HLA-allele-positive subsets. Repertoires with fewer than 30,000 or more than 120,000 public chains, plus five repertoires with anomalous nucleotide sharing, were excluded from co-occurrence clustering. In its TCRdb copy, this immuneACCESS table keeps in-frame sequences only and misses some clones. Where compared with another copy, unresolved V genes explain less than half of these, and the others have no known cause. The D gene and trimming were derived from the DNA, and the V and J assignments and clone size from that table. This sample gives 150,000 to 200,000 clones in total; roughly 80% of them show up just once. The biggest ten clones account for around 1.7% of the sample.

The rearranged segments are TRBV21-1 and TRBJ2-1; the D call in the table, TRBD1, was not verified against the DNA. TRBV21-1 is a pseudogene. The receptor comes from a woman between 18 and 30 years old in good health and CMV-seronegative. Sequenced material: PBMCs. The CDR3 amino acid sequence is: CASSWGRAGQESSYNEQFF. The DNA sequence is given as TGTGCCAGCAGCTGGGGTCGGGCGGGACAGGAGAGCTCCTACAATGAGCAGTTCTTC.